This TCR beta chain was documented in a study of cytomegalovirus exposure and HLA in healthy donors (dated by TCRdb to 2016 to 2017). With respect to the entire study: In an earlier analysis of under 600 of the donors, 250 to 350 Gb of sequence data and some 100 million unique TCR beta sequences from about 179 million T cells were reported. An early release covering over 500 HLA-typed donors comprised approximately 290 gigabases of sequencing data and 65 million to 100 million unique TCR sequences. Typing coverage differed by locus: A, B, C, DRB1 and DQB1 were typed in roughly 620-630 donors, DQA1 in roughly 500, DPA1 in 600 to 610, and DPB1 in approximately 450. An earlier analysis of several hundred of the donors applied high-throughput TCR beta sequencing to assess whether each TCR beta V gene segment acted as functional or pseudogenic. Among the roughly 390 genotyped donors, around 79% belonged to the genetic ancestry cluster associated with self-reported Caucasian donors. Because of strong linkage in the cohort, roughly five DR-DQ haplotypes were treated as single units for association and clustering. Using immunosequencing, the study profiled T cell repertoires from roughly 650 subjects and related those repertoires to cytomegalovirus serostatus. To predict cytomegalovirus infection status, the study brought together high-throughput TCR immunosequencing, statistical association of individual TCRs with disease status, and machine learning. Every repertoire in the discovery cohort had been generated on one and the same sequencing platform. In the later analysis, no new phenotypic data were used to find candidate immune exposures; instead, reliance was placed on TCR beta sequences and their occurrence across donors. A later genetic analysis took genome-wide SNP genotypes for about 60% of the roughly 670 donors and used that subset as a discovery cohort. Class I and class II HLA loci were covered by the typing at four-digit resolution. Across around 400 genotyped donors of the cohort, an average of 235,054 unique TCR beta nucleotide sequences per donor were sequenced, and about a sixth of those sequences were non-productive. Besides the first cohort of around 700 subjects, a separate validation cohort made up of roughly 120 different subjects was used. The study aimed to test whether cataloging public T cell receptors could reveal signatures of past pathogen exposure. Alongside the repertoire data, information on donor age, sex, ethnicity and CMV serostatus was compiled. A later analysis re-examined previously published TCR beta repertoires from roughly 720 donors and added high-resolution HLA genotyping to investigate patterns of TCR occurrence.

Sequences SGHRS (CDR1) and YFSETQ (CDR2) are obtained from the germline V gene. Between the V and J ends, shortened by 4 bases and 5 bases respectively, the junction contains 15 bases. The CDR3 has 15 amino acids, counting the end cysteine and phenylalanine. Left in the record is the CDR3 DNA by itself, 45 bases read in frame from the first base. Of note for this clone: The antigen this receptor binds is unknown. No much larger clone is present one base from it, and per-base qualities are unavailable.

The library was made by the immunoSEQ multiplex PCR assay. The multiplex PCR relied on a mix of 60 forward primers for TCR Vbeta segments and 13 reverse primers for TCR Jbeta segments. A multiplex PCR assay on genomic DNA amplified the CDR3 region of rearranged TCR beta genes. The Illumina HiSeq System was used to sequence the amplified TCR beta libraries as 87-base-pair reads. From the authors' description of their analysis: Across the 670 or so repertoires, a later analysis counted 75 million to 90 million unique TCR beta chains, 8.5 million to 12 million of which were shared by at least two donors. A nearest-neighbor algorithm error-corrected the raw reads and collapsed the reads into unique sequences, merging closely related sequences to remove PCR and sequencing errors. CDR3 sequences were aligned to IMGT reference sequences to assign V, D and J gene segments. For a sequence to be retained, a match of at least six nucleotides was required to both a V gene segment and a J gene segment. A rearrangement counted as productive if the CDR3 had no stop codons and remained in frame with V and J, and every other rearrangement counted as non-productive. Following IMGT convention, CDR3 was defined as the stretch from the second conserved V-encoded cysteine up to the conserved J-encoded phenylalanine. Sequences without an unambiguous match to a single V gene segment were excluded from the earlier analysis of about 630 of the donors. In an earlier analysis of several hundred of the donors, V segments were called functional above 56.7% productive rearrangements and were called segregating when the between-donor standard deviation exceeded 5%. A statistical classification framework was built for diagnosing cytomegalovirus status from the catalog of TCR beta chain sequences. In a later analysis, TCR nucleotide sequences were compared against IMGT/GENE-DB human TR gene sequences so that V and J genes could be assigned. The TCRdist pipeline was used in a later analysis to assign CDR3 sequences and most-parsimonious VDJ recombination scenarios. In a later analysis, each TCR beta chain was defined by its CDR3 amino acid sequence together with its V-gene family, and reads lacking a unique V-gene family were excluded. In a later analysis, around 650 highly shared, low-generation-probability nucleotide sequences were removed to address suspected cross-contamination and a sequencing artifact. In a later analysis, a clonal expansion index for each public chain was calculated from normalized within-repertoire ranks of inferred template counts. Generation probabilities in a later analysis came from a VDJ recombination model fitted to out-of-frame rearrangements, and those results were checked against IGoR. In a later analysis, hypergeometric tests were used to score TCR-TCR, TCR-HLA and TCR-CMV co-occurrence, with a repertoire-size bias correction applied to TCR pairs. A later analysis estimated false discovery rates by permuting HLA or CMV assignments 20 times. In a later analysis, co-occurring TCRs were grouped with DBSCAN, and TCRdist sequence similarity was added when clustering was performed within HLA-allele-positive subsets. Co-occurrence clustering excluded repertoires with fewer than 30,000 or more than 120,000 public chains, plus five with anomalous nucleotide sharing. Entries here come from immuneACCESS through TCRdb and include only in-frame sequences with V and J called. Some clones fail to appear in such tables; in the studies checked, an unresolved V gene covers under half of the shortfall, and the cause of the remainder is unknown. Clonal size and the V and J genes are those of that table, whereas D and trimming came from the DNA. This sample is represented by approximately 120,000 clones; 73% of them were singletons. Roughly 8% of the sample is in the top ten clones.

What the work shows at the level of the full study, not this receptor alone: A later analysis reported that several top co-occurrence clusters appeared linked to parvovirus B19, influenza, CMV and Epstein-Barr virus. In both the original and validation cohorts, the classifier was reported to diagnose cytomegalovirus status with high specificity and sensitivity. Roughly uniform sequencing depth across donors was assumed in presence/absence analyses, although this assumption may not hold. A few of the identified cytomegalovirus-associated TCR beta chains were confirmed in vitro to be specific for cytomegalovirus antigens. Only TCR beta chains were sequenced in this cohort, and the absence of alpha or paired-chain data limited detectable features. A later analysis found that TCR association rates varied across HLA loci, with DRB1 alleles showing the most associated TCRs and HLA-C alleles the fewest. The authors suggested that the approach could potentially be generalized to other disease states and immunological phenotypes. The 87-base-pair reads could not distinguish some IMGT-functional V segments, including TRBV6-2 and TRBV6-3, so those segments were excluded. In an earlier analysis of approximately 590 of the donors, most TCR beta V segments appeared in productive rearrangements about 90% or about 30% of the time, broadly matching IMGT annotations. In a later analysis, most CMV-associated TCR beta chains were found to appear HLA-restricted, with HLA associations seemingly driven largely by CMV exposure. When HLA alleles, especially DR and DQ, strongly co-occurred, attributing TCR associations to individual alleles was difficult. A total of fewer than 200 TCR beta chains were listed by the study as associated with cytomegalovirus. Most TCR sequences were seen in very few donors, while some public TCRs were found in many individuals. A further reported finding was that TCR beta sequences accurately predicted the HLA-A and HLA-B alleles for most subjects in the first cohort. In a later analysis, HLA-associated TCR beta chains showed more clonal expansion and lower generation probabilities than non-associated chains that were equally common. A later genetic analysis reported fewer N-insertions in productive TCRs among donors in an Asian-associated ancestry cluster than the approximately 700-donor mean. The sequencing pipeline was judged likely to have produced a cluster of highly shared sequence variants as a technical artifact. HLA typing was unavailable for some donors at each locus, so association tests used only the typed subset. Correlated functional status among segregating V segments might be attributable to linkage disequilibrium, but an unknown experimental factor could not be ruled out. A later genetic analysis associated a missense DCLRE1C variant with V-gene and J-gene trimming of TCR beta chains, and an independent cohort replicated the association. For the cohort, immune exposure information was limited to CMV serostatus. Approximately 16 rarely observed V segments, including chromosome 9 orphons, were excluded from the earlier analysis of approximately 500 of the donors because counts were too low. In a later analysis, some 18,000 TCR beta sequences were associated with specific HLA alleles at a false discovery rate of 0.05.

The cohort consisted of approximately 690 healthy bone marrow donors. Cohort members were all nominally healthy when sampled, although unrecorded immune exposures were likely present. The donor was CMV seronegative and belonged to the group of around 350 seronegative cohort members. A peripheral blood sample was collected from each donor, and TCR beta sequencing was performed on peripheral blood mononuclear cells. The Qiagen DNeasy Blood Extraction Kit was used to extract genomic DNA from the blood cell samples. The rearranged chain carries TRBV5-1 and TRBJ1-4; TRBD1 might be the D gene, on 6 matching bases. The sequencing sample was made of PBMCs. The sequence was obtained from a man aged 40-49 years in good health and CMV-seronegative. In nucleotide form, the sequence is TGCGCCAGCAGCCAAGGGACAATCGGAAATGAAAAACTGTTTTTT. Translated, this is CASSQGTIGNEKLFF.